These 22 T cell receptor beta chains came from one sample sequenced in a study of OX40 agonist ivuxolimab in advanced cancers. Assay used: immunoSEQ multiplex PCR; TCRdb lists only in-frame clones, some missing. The profile covers more than 60,000 clones, with 86% appearing a single time and roughly 0.9% taken by the ten largest. The sample was CD4+ or CD8+ T cells sorted from blood, taken in a trial of the OX40 agonist ivuxolimab. The receptors originated from an adult with an advanced solid tumor such as melanoma, head and neck, liver or kidney cancer.

The chain employs TRBV9 and TRBJ2-1; the D is unclear. The CDR3 runs to 13 residues. The germline gives CDR1 SGDLS, CDR2 YYNGEE. Trimming left V 4 bases short and J 4 bases short, with 9 bases between. The CDR3 is CASSLAMYNEQFF. The CDR3 DNA is TGTGCCAGCAGCCTCGCGATGTACAATGAGCAGTTCTTC.

The rearrangement uses TRBV5-5 and TRBJ1-1; D is uncertain. The CDR3 length is 13 residues. Trimming stripped 1 base from V and 0 bases from J, with 4 bases between. Germline assignment: CDR1 SGHKS and CDR2 YYEKEE (reference sequence). CDR3 DNA sequence: TGTGCCAGCAGCTTGAGGCTGAACACTGAAGCTTTCTTT. Its protein product is CASSLRLNTEAFF.

The chain couples TRBV19 to TRBJ1-5; D remains unclear. CDR1 is LNHDA and CDR2 is SQIVND in the germline V gene (reference sequence). The CDR3 contains 13 residues. Trimming shortened V by 2 bases and J by 5 bases, and 7 bases separated the two germline ends. The DNA of the CDR3 is TGTGCCAGTAGTATAATGAGTTATCAGCCCCAGCATTTT. Translating gives CASSIMSYQPQHF. The full variable domain, with the rest looked up from reference TRBV19 and TRBJ1-5, is DGGITQSPKYLFRKEGQNVTLSCEQNLNHDAMYWYRQDPGQGLRLIYYSQIVNDFQKGDIAEGYSVSREKKESFPLTVTSAQKNPTAFYLCASSIMSYQPQHFGDGTRLSIL.

This clone was seen once. The genes are TRBV4-1 and TRBJ2-7; D gene ambiguous. The ends were cut back, 1 base at V and 3 bases at J, with 16 bases in the middle. CDR3 length: 16 residues. CDR1 and CDR2 from the germline V gene are MGHRA and YSYEKL. The CDR3 region is CASSQGWVGLNYEQYF. The CDR3 nucleotides are TGCGCCAGCAGCCAAGGATGGGTTGGGTTAAACTACGAGCAGTACTTC.

This clone appeared a single time. This chain connects TRBV30 to TRBJ2-2; 10 nucleotides match TRBD2. Germline CDR1 and CDR2: GTSNPN and SVGIG (reference sequence). V shed 4 bases, J shed 4 bases, and the junction held 12 bases outside the gene matches. The CDR3 contains 17 residues. The CDR3 DNA follows: TGTGCCTGGACTAGTCTATGGGTAGCGGGAGGCACCGGGGAGCTGTTTTTT. Its protein is CAWTSLWVAGGTGELFF.

V gene TRBV19 combines with J gene TRBJ1-1; perhaps TRBD1 as D (5 bases). CDR1 and CDR2 (germline): LNHDA, SQIVND (reference sequence). The CDR3 sequence is 16 residues long. V was trimmed by 2 bases and J by 4 bases, leaving 17 bases between them. The chain's CDR3 is CASSIRTTGALTEAFF. Written as DNA, the CDR3 is TGTGCCAGTAGTATACGTACAACTGGGGCCCTCACTGAAGCTTTCTTT. Full variable domain (rest looked up from reference TRBV19 and TRBJ1-1): DGGITQSPKYLFRKEGQNVTLSCEQNLNHDAMYWYRQDPGQGLRLIYYSQIVNDFQKGDIAEGYSVSREKKESFPLTVTSAQKNPTAFYLCASSIRTTGALTEAFFGQGTRLTVV.

The V call is TRBV9, the J call TRBJ2-7; D might be TRBD2 (6 bases). The CDR3 is 16 amino acids. Germline V gives CDR1 SGDLS, CDR2 YYNGEE. V dropped 6 bases and J dropped 0 bases, with 19 bases sitting between them. The CDR3 region is CASTTGGSAASYEQYF. The CDR3 DNA sequence: TGTGCCAGCACCACTGGAGGGTCGGCCGCCTCCTACGAGCAGTACTTC.

The V gene is TRBV9, the J gene TRBJ2-7, with D perhaps given as TRBD1 or TRBD2 (5 bases each). The V gene's germline CDR1 is SGDLS and CDR2 YYNGEE. Trimming stripped 4 bases from V and 2 bases from J, with 13 bases between. This CDR3 spans 14 amino acids. Written as DNA, the CDR3 is TGTGCCAGCAGCTCGGGGCCGACACCCTACGAGCAGTACTTC. Amino acids: CASSSGPTPYEQYF.

V and J are TRBV5-6 and TRBJ1-1; 9 bases are shared with TRBD1. V lost 4 bases and J lost 6; bases outside the gene matches: 7. This CDR3 has 14 amino acids. Looked up from germline, CDR1 is SGHDT and CDR2 is YYEEEE. For the CDR3, the DNA is TGTGCCAGCAGCCGAACAGGGGGCGGGCCTGAAGCTTTCTTT. The encoded protein is CASSRTGGGPEAFF.

The genes are TRBV7-6 and TRBJ2-2; 7 bases match TRBD1. Germline V gene lookup returns CDR1 SGHVS and CDR2 FNYEAQ. The ends lost 1 base at V and 4 bases at J; junction bases unmatched: 3. This CDR3 region has 15 residues. The CDR3 is CASSLEGQLTGELFF. CDR3 nucleotide sequence: TGTGCCAGCAGCTTAGAGGGACAGCTCACCGGGGAGCTGTTTTTT.

This clone was found a few times. V is TRBV14 and J is TRBJ2-7; D gene unclear. Trimming cost V 0 bases and J 7 bases, with 13 bases left between them. CDR3 length: 14 residues. CDR1 is SGHDN and CDR2 is FVKESK in the germline V gene. DNA for the CDR3: TGTGCCAGCAGCCAAGATCAGCAAACGAGGGAGCAGTACTTC. It specifies CASSQDQQTREQYF.

The gene calls are TRBV6-1 and TRBJ2-5, with D hard to call. The CDR3 contains 13 residues. Looked up from germline, CDR1 is MNHNS and CDR2 is SASEGT. V lost 5 bases, J lost 1 base, and 8 bases lay in between. CDR3 in amino acids: CASSYESQETQYF. CDR3 nucleotides: TGTGCCAGCAGTTATGAGTCCCAAGAGACCCAGTACTTC.

The chain links TRBV5-5 to TRBJ1-3; possible D gene TRBD1, 5 bases. Trimming left V 0 bases short and J 8 bases short, with 12 bases between. Germline V gives CDR1 SGHKS, CDR2 YYEKEE (reference sequence). This CDR3 region has 14 residues. DNA of the CDR3: TGTGCCAGCAGCTTGGTGGGAGGGGCGGACACCATATATTTT. Residues: CASSLVGGADTIYF.

The rearrangement joins TRBV30 to TRBJ2-7, with 7 positions matching TRBD1. Germline loops: CDR1 GTSNPN, CDR2 SVGIG (reference sequence). The CDR3 has 13 residues. V shed 5 bases and J 4 bases; nucleotides not matched to a gene: 8. The CDR3 is CAWAPRTGYEQYF. The CDR3 DNA reads as TGTGCCTGGGCCCCCCGGACAGGTTACGAGCAGTACTTC.

The chain recombines TRBV7-9 with TRBJ2-7; D may be TRBD1 (6 bases). The germline V gene has CDR1 SEHNR and CDR2 FQNEAQ (reference sequence). V lost 5 bases, J lost 7 bases, and 24 bases lay in between. The CDR3 length is 16 residues. The CDR3 bases are TGTGCCAGCAGCCCAAAGGGGGTACTCATTGATGTGGAGCAGTACTTC. This gives the protein CASSPKGVLIDVEQYF.

The V call is TRBV7-9, the J call TRBJ2-7; perhaps D is TRBD1 or TRBD2 (6 bases each). Germline lookup yields CDR1 SEHNR and CDR2 FQNEAQ (reference sequence). The CDR3 is 14 residues long. V dropped 5 bases and J dropped 3 bases, with 14 bases sitting between them. The CDR3 coding sequence is TGTGCCAGCAGCACAATAGGGGGGAACTACGAGCAGTACTTC. It translates to CASSTIGGNYEQYF.

The V and J genes are TRBV7-2 and TRBJ1-1; 7 bases are shared with TRBD1. CDR3 length equals 14 residues. The J segment lost 4 bases and the V segment lost 2 bases, leaving 4 bases of the junction unmatched. The germline gives CDR1 SGHTA, CDR2 FQGNSA. The CDR3 DNA reads as TGTGCCAGCAGCTTACAACAGGGGCCCACTGAAGCTTTCTTT. Translation gives CASSLQQGPTEAFF.

This chain connects TRBV19 to TRBJ1-2; D is unresolved. The CDR3 has 15 amino acids. V shed 5 bases and J shed 2 bases, with 15 bases lying between them. Germline lookup yields CDR1 LNHDA and CDR2 SQIVND (reference sequence). CDR3 in DNA: TGTGCCAGTAGTCCCTTCGAAAGGCCGAACTATGGCTACACCTTC. It translates to CASSPFERPNYGYTF.

This rearrangement joins TRBV7-6 to TRBJ2-2; D remains ambiguous. Germline values: CDR1 SGHVS, CDR2 FNYEAQ. Between the trimmed V and J ends, which lost 4 bases and 4 bases, there was a span of 10 bases. CDR3 length equals 14 residues. The CDR3 DNA reads as TGTGCCAGCAGCTCATTAACTACCACCGGGGAGCTGTTTTTT. Protein: CASSSLTTTGELFF.

The V call is TRBV11-2, the J call TRBJ2-1; 11 positions agree with TRBD2. The CDR3 covers 17 residues. Germline V CDR1 and CDR2: SGHAT, FQNNGV. Trimming at V came to 3 bases and at J to 0 bases, leaving 4 bases not matched to a gene. The CDR3 here is CASSFRTSGSSYNEQFF. In DNA, the CDR3 is TGTGCCAGCAGCTTCCGCACTAGCGGGAGCTCCTACAATGAGCAGTTCTTC.

The V call is TRBV2, the J call TRBJ1-1; TRBD1 matches 7 bases. The junction had 8 bases not matched to a gene; V was cut back by 6 bases and J by 4 bases. CDR3 length equals 14 residues. The germline CDR1 and CDR2 sequences are SNHLY and FYNNEI. The CDR3 sequence is CASSFGQASTEAFF. DNA for the CDR3: TGTGCCAGCAGCTTCGGACAGGCGAGCACTGAAGCTTTCTTT.

V and J are TRBV6-6 and TRBJ1-4; possible D gene TRBD1, 5 bases. V was clipped by 5 bases and J by 5 bases, with 15 bases between them. This CDR3 has 15 residues. Germline CDR1 MNHNY, CDR2 SVGAGI (reference sequence). The CDR3 reads CASSPLGQGNEKLFF. The CDR3 coding sequence is TGTGCCAGCAGTCCCCTAGGGCAGGGAAATGAAAAACTGTTTTTT.